What follows are 24 T cell receptor beta chains derived from one specimen sequenced in a study of OX40 agonist ivuxolimab in advanced cancers. This table comes from immunoSEQ multiplex PCR, and its TCRdb copy is limited to in-frame clones, with some not included. This table has approximately 90,000 clones, roughly 87% appearing once. The sequencing here drew on CD4+ or CD8+ T cells sorted from blood, taken in a trial of the OX40 agonist ivuxolimab. The origin of the receptors is an adult with an advanced solid tumor such as melanoma, head and neck, liver or kidney cancer.

This clone has only a few counts. The chain carries TRBV5-4 and TRBJ1-6; no clear D gene. This CDR3 spans 13 amino acids. From germline, CDR1 is SGHNT and CDR2 YYREEE (reference sequence). Trimming removed 2 bases at V and 7 bases at J, with 7 bases between. The CDR3 DNA reads as TGTGCCAGCAGCTTAGCGGAAAATTCACCCCTCCACTTT. Encoded protein: CASSLAENSPLHF.

This clone occurred a few times. The chain couples TRBV6-1 to TRBJ2-3, with D hard to call. V lost 4 bases, J lost 1 base, and 9 bases lay in between. This CDR3 region has 14 residues. In germline, CDR1 is MNHNS, CDR2 SASEGT. The CDR3 sequence: CASSGDWGTDTQYF. For the CDR3, the DNA is TGTGCCAGCAGTGGAGACTGGGGCACAGATACGCAGTATTTT.

This sequence joins TRBV7-9 and TRBJ2-7; possibly TRBD1 for D (5 bases). V was pared by 7 bases and J by 1 base, with 17 bases between. The CDR3 is made up of 15 amino acids. Germline-derived CDR1 and CDR2 are SEHNR and FQNEAQ (reference sequence). CDR3 sequence: CASTLTDQGSYEQYF. DNA of the CDR3: TGTGCCAGCACCTTGACGGATCAGGGTTCCTACGAGCAGTACTTC. The full variable domain, with the rest looked up from reference TRBV7-9 and TRBJ2-7, is DTGVSQNPRHKITKRGQNVTFRCDPISEHNRLYWYRQTLGQGPEFLTYFQNEAQLEKSRLLSDRFSAERPKGSFSTLEIQRTEQGDSAMYLCASTLTDQGSYEQYFGPGTRLTVT.

This chain links TRBV19 with TRBJ1-6, with 12 bases identical to TRBD1. This CDR3 has 14 amino acids. CDR1 and CDR2 from the germline V gene are LNHDA and SQIVND (reference sequence). J lost 10 bases, V lost 9 bases, and 7 bases had no gene match. For the CDR3, the DNA is TGTGCCAGCACCGGGACAGGGGGCAACTCACCCCTCCACTTT. It encodes CASTGTGGNSPLHF.

The chain uses TRBV9 and TRBJ2-5; D gene uncertain. CDR1 SGDLS and CDR2 YYNGEE come from the germline V gene. Trimming pared 0 bases from V and 5 bases from J, leaving 23 bases between. This CDR3 comprises 18 residues. This chain's CDR3 is CASSVVGAGAPEEETQYF. The DNA for the CDR3 is TGTGCCAGCAGCGTAGTAGGCGCAGGCGCACCCGAGGAGGAGACCCAGTACTTC.

The chain recombines TRBV6-5 with TRBJ1-1; TRBD1 is a possible D gene (6 bases). The V end was cut by 2 bases, the J end by 8 bases, with 15 bases between. From germline, CDR1 is MNHEY and CDR2 SVGAGI. The CDR3 has 14 amino acids. This CDR3 is CASSYAPGQPEAFF. In nucleotides, the CDR3 is TGTGCCAGCAGTTACGCCCCGGGACAACCCGAAGCTTTCTTT.

This chain connects TRBV2 to TRBJ2-7; D might be TRBD2 (5 bases). CDR1 is SNHLY, CDR2 FYNNEI, per germline. The CDR3 spans 14 residues. The V end was cut by 2 bases, the J end by 0 bases, with 8 bases between. The CDR3 region has the DNA TGTGCCAGCAGTGAAAGCGGTTTCTCCTACGAGCAGTACTTC. Protein product: CASSESGFSYEQYF.

V gene TRBV9 combines with J gene TRBJ1-6; no reliable D call. CDR3 length equals 16 residues. V was clipped by 4 bases and J by 5 bases, with 16 bases between them. CDR1 is SGDLS, CDR2 YYNGEE, per germline. The CDR3 DNA is TGTGCCAGCAGCCTAAGGTCTATTCCTGATAATTCACCCCTCCACTTT. Protein product: CASSLRSIPDNSPLHF.

This sequence joins TRBV6-6 and TRBJ2-7; D may be TRBD1 (6 bases). The length of the CDR3 is 14 residues. Trimming removed 5 bases from V and 3 bases from J, with 14 bases in between. Germline loops: CDR1 MNHNY, CDR2 SVGAGI (reference sequence). CDR3 sequence (DNA): TGTGCCAGCAGTACGGGACAAGGGAACTACGAGCAGTACTTC. Protein sequence: CASSTGQGNYEQYF.

The chain employs TRBV15 and TRBJ2-5, with D possibly matching TRBD2 (5 bases). Germline-derived CDR1 and CDR2 are LNHNV and YYDKDF (reference sequence). The CDR3 spans 16 residues. The V end lost 0 bases, the J end lost 1 base, and 12 bases lay between the germline ends. The CDR3 bases are TGTGCCACCAGCAGAGATTCTAGCTCGAGCCAAGAGACCCAGTACTTC. Its translation is CATSRDSSSSQETQYF.

This chain joins TRBV9 and TRBJ1-4; D is ambiguous. The length of the CDR3 is 15 residues. The germline CDR1 and CDR2 sequences are SGDLS and YYNGEE. Trimming removed 4 bases from V and 5 bases from J, with 15 bases in between. CDR3 sequence reads: CASSPREGLNEKLFF. The DNA for the CDR3 is TGTGCCAGCAGCCCCCGGGAGGGATTAAATGAAAAACTGTTTTTT.

The gene calls are TRBV30 and TRBJ1-5, with a possible D match to TRBD1 (5 bases). Looked up from germline, CDR1 is GTSNPN and CDR2 is SVGIG (reference sequence). The length of the CDR3 is 11 residues. Trimming removed 5 bases at V and 4 bases at J, with 6 bases between. The CDR3 region has the DNA TGTGCCTGGGGGGCGAATCAGCCCCAGCATTTT. Amino acid sequence: CAWGANQPQHF.

J is TRBJ1-2 and V is TRBV10-3; 12 positions agree with TRBD1. The V gene end was trimmed by 7 bases and the J gene end by 0 bases; junction bases not matched to a gene: 9. The germline V gene has CDR1 ENHRY and CDR2 SYGVKD. This CDR3 contains 17 residues. The CDR3 loop is CAINPGQGALANYGYTF. In DNA form, the CDR3 reads TGTGCCATCAACCCGGGACAGGGGGCCCTAGCTAACTATGGCTACACCTTC.

The J gene is TRBJ2-3, the V gene TRBV4-3, with D possibly TRBD1 on 5 matching bases. V lost 1 base and J lost 1, with 6 bases in between. Germline-derived CDR1 and CDR2 are LGHNA and YSLEER. The length of the CDR3 is 14 residues. This CDR3 is CASSQVGGTDTQYF. In nucleotides, the CDR3 is TGCGCCAGCAGCCAAGTAGGGGGCACAGATACGCAGTATTTT.

This rearrangement joins TRBV30 to TRBJ2-7; 9 bases are shared with TRBD1. V was pared by 2 bases and J by 6 bases, with 14 bases of the junction left unmatched. Germline loops: CDR1 GTSNPN, CDR2 SVGIG (reference sequence). The CDR3 sequence is 16 residues long. The chain's CDR3 is CAWSLKTGTGLAEQYF. In DNA, the CDR3 is TGTGCCTGGAGTTTAAAAACCGGGACAGGGTTGGCCGAGCAGTACTTC. Filled out from reference TRBV30 and TRBJ2-7, the complete variable domain reads SQTIHQWPATLVQPVGSPLSLECTVEGTSNPNLYWYRQAAGRGLQLLFYSVGIGQISSEVPQNLSASRPQDRQFILSSKKLLLSDSGFYLCAWSLKTGTGLAEQYFGPGTRLTVT.

This sequence joins TRBV2 and TRBJ2-5; TRBD1 might be the D (5 bases). This CDR3 comprises 14 residues. Trimming stripped 7 bases from V and 3 bases from J, with 15 bases between. The germline CDR1 and CDR2 sequences are SNHLY and FYNNEI. CDR3 nucleotide sequence: TGTGCCAGCAAGCGACAGCCAGACGAAGAGACCCAGTACTTC. It translates to CASKRQPDEETQYF.

This clone came up once. The rearrangement joins TRBV6-6 to TRBJ1-1; a possible D gene is TRBD1 (5 bases). The germline V gene has CDR1 MNHNY and CDR2 SVGAGI (reference sequence). Trimming removed 7 bases at V and 1 base at J, with 10 bases between. There are 13 residues in the CDR3. CDR3 coding DNA: TGTGCCAGCACAAGGGGCCGGAACACTGAAGCTTTCTTT. Translated, it gives CASTRGRNTEAFF.

CDR3 bases: TGTGCCAGCAGTTCCCTAACGGGAGCTGGAAACACCATATATTTT. Protein sequence: CASSSLTGAGNTIYF. V is TRBV28 and J is TRBJ1-3, with D hard to call. The CDR3 has 15 amino acids. The germline V and J ends were trimmed by 4 bases and 2 bases, with 12 bases remaining between them. The germline CDR1 and CDR2 sequences are MDHEN and SYDVKM.

The rearrangement uses TRBV27 and TRBJ1-1; D may be TRBD1 (6 bases). Germline V CDR1 and CDR2: MNHEY, SMNVEV (reference sequence). This CDR3 region has 14 residues. V shed 5 bases and J shed 1 base, with 11 bases lying between them. CDR3 region: CASSTQTGNTEAFF. In nucleotides, the CDR3 is TGTGCCAGCAGTACTCAGACAGGGAACACTGAAGCTTTCTTT.

V usage is TRBV2 and J usage is TRBJ2-5; TRBD1 is a possible D gene (6 bases). Germline V gives CDR1 SNHLY, CDR2 FYNNEI. This CDR3 spans 14 amino acids. Trimming pared 3 bases from V and 0 bases from J, leaving 8 bases between. CDR3 sequence reads: CASSEDSDQETQYF. The CDR3 DNA sequence: TGTGCCAGCAGTGAGGACAGCGACCAAGAGACCCAGTACTTC.

The rearrangement links TRBV27 to TRBJ1-2, with D perhaps matching TRBD1 (5 bases). V lost 3 bases to trimming and J lost 7 bases, with 21 bases between them. The CDR3 runs 16 residues. Germline V gene lookup returns CDR1 MNHEY and CDR2 SMNVEV (reference sequence). CDR3 region: CASSFVSRGPKIGYTF. The CDR3, as DNA: TGTGCCAGCAGTTTTGTCAGTCGGGGACCCAAAATTGGCTACACCTTC.

This chain uses TRBV4-3 with TRBJ2-3, with a possible D match to TRBD2 (6 bases). The germline V gene encodes CDR1 LGHNA and CDR2 YSLEER. The V and J ends lost 0 bases and 5 bases respectively, with 21 bases between them. This CDR3 has 18 residues. CDR3 protein: CASSQDPIGAGSEDTQYF. The CDR3 nucleotides are TGCGCCAGCAGCCAAGATCCTATCGGGGCGGGGTCGGAAGATACGCAGTATTTT.

The CDR3, as DNA: TGTGCTAGTGGTTTGGGAGATACGCAGTATTTT. It codes for CASGLGDTQYF. This chain links TRBV12-5 with TRBJ2-3; unclear D gene. The V gene lost 1 base and the J gene lost 5 bases, with 1 base spanning the gap. CDR1 and CDR2 from the germline V gene are LGHNT and FRNRAP. The CDR3 is 11 residues long.

As DNA, the CDR3 is TGTGCCAGCATTTGGGATTTGAACACTGAAGCTTTCTTT. Translating it yields CASIWDLNTEAFF. The chain has TRBV2 and TRBJ1-1, with D unclear. CDR1 is SNHLY, CDR2 FYNNEI, per germline. CDR3 length: 13 residues. Deletions cut 7 bases from V and 0 bases from J, with 9 bases between.